Only one count was recorded for the clone carrying this T cell receptor beta chain. Treatment specified: about 20 received Ad26.COV2.S at low or high dose, single or two shots; 5 received placebo; per-sample allocation not given. Specimens were obtained on day 63 following the first vaccine or placebo injection. Boston provided a donor who was an adult aged 18-55 years. The data stem from a study of Ad26.COV2.S vaccination and SARS-CoV-2 variants. TCRdb's table, derived via immunoSEQ multiplex PCR, lists solely in-frame clones and lacks some. The table includes about 440,000 clones, roughly 87% detected once. Germline V gives CDR1 MNHNY, CDR2 SVGAGI (reference sequence). The V end lost 2 bases, the J end lost 4 bases, and 3 bases lay between the germline ends. The CDR3 is made up of 12 amino acids.

This clonotype was obtained from a person between 18 and 60 years old who received the Ad26.COV2.S COVID-19 vaccine or a placebo. This chain uses TRBV6-6 with TRBJ1-3, with unresolved D. Sample: peripheral blood, taken in a trial of Ad26.COV2.S vaccine versus placebo. The CDR3 DNA follows: TGTGCCAGCAGTTACATCGGAAACACCATATATTTT. Residues: CASSYIGNTIYF.